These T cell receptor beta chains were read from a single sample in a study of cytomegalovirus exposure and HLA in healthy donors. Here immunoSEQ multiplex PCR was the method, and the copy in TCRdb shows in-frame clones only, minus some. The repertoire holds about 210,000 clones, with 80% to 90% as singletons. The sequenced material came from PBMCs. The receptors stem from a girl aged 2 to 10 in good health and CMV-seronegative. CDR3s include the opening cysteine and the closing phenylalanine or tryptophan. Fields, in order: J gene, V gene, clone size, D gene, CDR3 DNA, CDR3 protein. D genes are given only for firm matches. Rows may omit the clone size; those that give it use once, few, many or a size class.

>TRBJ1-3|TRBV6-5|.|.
TGTGCCAGCAGTTACTCTAATCAGGGGCTGGGAAACACCATATATTTT
CASSYSNQGLGNTIYF
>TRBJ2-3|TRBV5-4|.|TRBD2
TGTGCCAGCAGCTTGGCCATTGGGGGGGGCACAGATACGCAGTATTTT
CASSLAIGGGTDTQYF
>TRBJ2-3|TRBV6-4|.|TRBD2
TGTGCCAGCAGTGAATTGGGGGAACGGGAGGGCACAGATACGCAGTATTTT
CASSELGEREGTDTQYF
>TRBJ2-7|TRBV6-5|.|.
TGTGCCAGCAGTTACTTGGTCTCCTCCTACGAGCAGTACTTC
CASSYLVSSYEQYF
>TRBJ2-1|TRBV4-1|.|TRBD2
TGCGCCAGCAGCCTAGACCGGGCGGGGGGGCCGAATGAGCAGTTCTTC
CASSLDRAGGPNEQFF
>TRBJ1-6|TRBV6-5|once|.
TGTGCCAGCAGTTCCCCGGCCCCGGCGGCTTCACCCCTCCACTTT
CASSSPAPAASPLHF
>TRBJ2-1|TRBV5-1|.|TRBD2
TGCGCCAGCAGCTTGACTGGGACTAGCAGTTACAATGAGCAGTTCTTC
CASSLTGTSSYNEQFF
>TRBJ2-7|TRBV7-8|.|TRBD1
TGTGCCAGCAGCCTAGGACGGGACAGGGTCCACGGGCAGTACTTC
CASSLGRDRVHGQYF
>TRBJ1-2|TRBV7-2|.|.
TGTGCCAGCAGCTCTGGCCGGACAAACCTCTATGGCTACACCTTC
CASSSGRTNLYGYTF
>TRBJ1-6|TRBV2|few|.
TGTGCCAGCAGTCGACAGGTCTATAATTCACCCCTCCACTTT
CASSRQVYNSPLHF
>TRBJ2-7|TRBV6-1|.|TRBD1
TGTGCCAGCAGTGAATCAGGGGGTGGCGACGAGCAGTACTTC
CASSESGGGDEQYF
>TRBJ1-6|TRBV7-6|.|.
TGTGCCAGCAGCCCCACAGGGTATAATTCACCCCTCCACTTT
CASSPTGYNSPLHF
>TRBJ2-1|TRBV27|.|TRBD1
TGTGCCAGCAGCTTAGACAGGGCAGCCTACAATGAGCAGTTCTTC
CASSLDRAAYNEQFF
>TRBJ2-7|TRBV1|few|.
TGCACCAGCAGCCGAAGACTAGCGGGGATTTACGAGCAGTACTTC
CTSSRRLAGIYEQYF
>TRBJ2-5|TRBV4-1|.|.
TGCGCCAGCAGCCAAAACACCCCACAGGCGACCCAAGAGACCCAGTACTTC
CASSQNTPQATQETQYF
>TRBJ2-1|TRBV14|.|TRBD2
TGTGCCAGCAGCCAAGATCTGACTAGCGGGGGGGTATACAATGAGCAGTTCTTC
CASSQDLTSGGVYNEQFF
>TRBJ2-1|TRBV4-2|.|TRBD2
TGTGCCAGCAGCCCATTCCCTTTAGCGGGAGGGCCAAATGAGCAGTTCTTC
CASSPFPLAGGPNEQFF
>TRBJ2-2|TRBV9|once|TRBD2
TGTGCCAGCAGCGTAGAGGCAGGGAGGGCCGGGGAGCTGTTTTTT
CASSVEAGRAGELFF
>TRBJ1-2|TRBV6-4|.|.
TGTGCCAGCAGTGAGGGCAGGGAGGGTGGTGGCTACACCTTC
CASSEGREGGGYTF
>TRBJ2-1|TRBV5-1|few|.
TGCGCCAGCAGCTTTCACTACAATGAGCAGTTCTTC
CASSFHYNEQFF